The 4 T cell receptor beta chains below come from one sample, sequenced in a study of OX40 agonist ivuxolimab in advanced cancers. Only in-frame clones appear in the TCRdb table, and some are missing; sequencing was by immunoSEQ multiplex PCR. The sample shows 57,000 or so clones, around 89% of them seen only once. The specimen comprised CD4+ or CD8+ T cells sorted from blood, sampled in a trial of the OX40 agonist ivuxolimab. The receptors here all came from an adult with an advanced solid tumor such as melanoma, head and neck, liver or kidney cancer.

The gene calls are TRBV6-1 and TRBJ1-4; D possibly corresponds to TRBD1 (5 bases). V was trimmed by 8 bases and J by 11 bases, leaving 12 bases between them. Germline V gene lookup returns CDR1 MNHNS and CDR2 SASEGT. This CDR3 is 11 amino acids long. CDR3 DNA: TGTGCCAGCCCGGGGTCAGGGAAACTGTTTTTT. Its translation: CASPGSGKLFF.

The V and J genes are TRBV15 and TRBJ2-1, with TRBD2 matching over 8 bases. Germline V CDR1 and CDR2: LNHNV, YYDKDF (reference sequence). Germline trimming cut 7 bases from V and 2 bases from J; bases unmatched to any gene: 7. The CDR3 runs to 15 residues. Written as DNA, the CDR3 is TGTGCCACCACCGTAGCGGGAAATACCTACAATGAGCAGTTCTTC. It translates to CATTVAGNTYNEQFF. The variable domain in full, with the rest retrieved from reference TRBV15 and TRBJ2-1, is DAMVIQNPRYQVTQFGKPVTLSCSQTLNHNVMYWYQQKSSQAPKLLFHYYDKDFNNEADTPDNFQSRRPNTSFCFLDIRSPGLGDTAMYLCATTVAGNTYNEQFFGPGTRLTVL.

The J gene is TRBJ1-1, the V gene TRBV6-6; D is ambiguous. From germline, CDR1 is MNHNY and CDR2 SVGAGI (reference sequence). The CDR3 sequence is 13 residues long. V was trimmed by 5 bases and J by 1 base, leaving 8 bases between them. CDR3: CASSPDGNTEAFF. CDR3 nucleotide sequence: TGTGCCAGCAGTCCAGACGGGAACACTGAAGCTTTCTTT.

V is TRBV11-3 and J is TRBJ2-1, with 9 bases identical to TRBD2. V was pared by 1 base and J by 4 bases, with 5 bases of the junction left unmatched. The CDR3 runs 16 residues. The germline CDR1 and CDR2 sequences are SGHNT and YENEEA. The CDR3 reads CASSLGRLAEYNEQFF. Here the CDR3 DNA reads TGTGCCAGCAGCTTAGGGCGACTAGCGGAATACAATGAGCAGTTCTTC.